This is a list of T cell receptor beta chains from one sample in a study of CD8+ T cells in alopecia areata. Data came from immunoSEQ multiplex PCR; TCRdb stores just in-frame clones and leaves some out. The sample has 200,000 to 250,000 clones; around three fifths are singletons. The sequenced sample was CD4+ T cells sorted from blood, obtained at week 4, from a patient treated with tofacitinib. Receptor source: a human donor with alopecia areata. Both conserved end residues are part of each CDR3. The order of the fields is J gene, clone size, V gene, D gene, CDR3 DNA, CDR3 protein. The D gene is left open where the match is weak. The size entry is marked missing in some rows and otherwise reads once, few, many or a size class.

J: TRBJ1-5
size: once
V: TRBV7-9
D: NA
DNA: TGTGCCAGCAGCCGAGGTGGCAATCAGCCCCAGCATTTT
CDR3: CASSRGGNQPQHF

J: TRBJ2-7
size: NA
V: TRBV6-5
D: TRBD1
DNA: TGTGCCAGCAGCAAGACAGGGGTCGAGCAGTACTTC
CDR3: CASSKTGVEQYF

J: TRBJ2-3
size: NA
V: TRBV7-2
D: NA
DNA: TGTGCCAGCAGCTTAGCCCAAAGGTCAGATACGCAGTATTTT
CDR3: CASSLAQRSDTQYF

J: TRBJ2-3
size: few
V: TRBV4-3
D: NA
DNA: TGCGCCAGCAGCCAAGAGGGTACAGATACGCAGTATTTT
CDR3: CASSQEGTDTQYF

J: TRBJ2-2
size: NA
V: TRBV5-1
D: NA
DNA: TGCGCCAGCAGCTTGGAACAGGGGAACACCGGGGAGCTGTTTTTT
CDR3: CASSLEQGNTGELFF

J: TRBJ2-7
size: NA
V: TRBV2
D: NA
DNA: TGTGCCAGCAGTGAGCTTAGCGCCGAGCAGTACTTC
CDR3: CASSELSAEQYF

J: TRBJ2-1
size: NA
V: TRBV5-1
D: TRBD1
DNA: TGCGCCAGCAGCTTGCGGGACAGCTCCTCCAATGAGCAGTTCTTC
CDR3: CASSLRDSSSNEQFF

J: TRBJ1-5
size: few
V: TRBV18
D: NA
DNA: TGTGCCAGCTCACCTGCAAATAGCAATCAGCCCCAGCATTTT
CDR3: CASSPANSNQPQHF

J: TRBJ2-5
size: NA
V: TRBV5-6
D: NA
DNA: TGTGCCAGCAGCAAACCACAGGGTTTCGGGGAGACCCAGTACTTC
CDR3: CASSKPQGFGETQYF

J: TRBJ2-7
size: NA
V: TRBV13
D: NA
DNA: TGTGCCAGCACCCCGGGCTTAGGGACCTACGAGCAGTACTTC
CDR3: CASTPGLGTYEQYF

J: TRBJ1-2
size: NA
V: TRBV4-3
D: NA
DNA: TGCGCCAGCAGCCAATCAGGGGCTAACTATGGCTACACCTTC
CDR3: CASSQSGANYGYTF

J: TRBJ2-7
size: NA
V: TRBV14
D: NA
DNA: TGTGCCAGCAGCCAAGTAGCCACCTACGAGCAGTACTTC
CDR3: CASSQVATYEQYF

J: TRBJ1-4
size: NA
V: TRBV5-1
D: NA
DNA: TGCGCCAGCAGCTACAGTGCAACTAATGAAAAACTGTTTTTT
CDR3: CASSYSATNEKLFF

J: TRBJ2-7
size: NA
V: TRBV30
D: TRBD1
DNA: TGTGCCTGGAGTGGCAGGGGGTACGAGCAGTACTTC
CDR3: CAWSGRGYEQYF

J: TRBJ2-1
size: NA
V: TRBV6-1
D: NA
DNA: TGTGCCAGCACCCTAGACAGCTCCTACAATGAGCAGTTCTTC
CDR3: CASTLDSSYNEQFF

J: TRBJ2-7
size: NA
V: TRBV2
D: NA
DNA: TGTGCCAGCAGACGGGAGTCCTACGAGCAGTACTTC
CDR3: CASRRESYEQYF

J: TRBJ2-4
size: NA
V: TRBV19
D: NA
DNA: TGTGCCAGTAGTATGGGGGCAGGGGGGTTCAAAAACATTCAGTACTTC
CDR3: CASSMGAGGFKNIQYF

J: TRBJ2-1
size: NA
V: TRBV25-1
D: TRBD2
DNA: TGTGCCAGCACTAGGGGGGGACTAGTGGGTGAGCAGTTCTTC
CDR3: CASTRGGLVGEQFF

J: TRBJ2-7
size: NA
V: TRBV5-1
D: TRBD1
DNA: TGCGCCAGCAGCTCAACCTACAGGGGTAGGTACGAGCAGTACTTC
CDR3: CASSSTYRGRYEQYF

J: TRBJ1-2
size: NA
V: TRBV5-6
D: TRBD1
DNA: TGTGCCAGCAGCGTCGGACAGGCCACCTATGGCTACACCTTC
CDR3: CASSVGQATYGYTF

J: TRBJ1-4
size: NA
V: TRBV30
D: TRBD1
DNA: TGTGCCTGGACCAGAGGGGGCTCCGATGAAAAACTGTTTTTT
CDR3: CAWTRGGSDEKLFF

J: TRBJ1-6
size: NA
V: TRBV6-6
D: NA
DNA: TGTGCCAGCATAGGAAATTCACCCCTCCACTTT
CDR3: CASIGNSPLHF

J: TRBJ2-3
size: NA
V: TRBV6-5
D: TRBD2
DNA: TGTGCCAGCAGGCCCCTCGGCGGGGGGTCAGATACGCAGTATTTT
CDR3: CASRPLGGGSDTQYF

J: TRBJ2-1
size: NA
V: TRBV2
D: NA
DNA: TGTGCCAGCAGTGAGGGGGGGCCGGGAGAGCAGTTCTTC
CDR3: CASSEGGPGEQFF

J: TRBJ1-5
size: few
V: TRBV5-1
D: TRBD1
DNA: TGCGCCAGCAGCCGGGACAGGGGGGATCAGCCCCAGCATTTT
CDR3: CASSRDRGDQPQHF

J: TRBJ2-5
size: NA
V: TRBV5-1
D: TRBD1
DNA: TGCGCCAGCAGCCTCCAGGGACAGGGACGAGAGACCCAGTACTTC
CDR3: CASSLQGQGRETQYF

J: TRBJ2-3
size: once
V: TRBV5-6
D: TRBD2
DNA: TGTGCCAGCAGCCTGACTAGCGGACCCACAGATACGCAGTATTTT
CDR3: CASSLTSGPTDTQYF

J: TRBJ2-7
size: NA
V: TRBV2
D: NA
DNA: TGTGCCAGCAGTGTGGTTGAGGGGAACGAGCAGTACTTC
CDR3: CASSVVEGNEQYF

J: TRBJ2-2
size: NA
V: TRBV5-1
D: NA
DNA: TGCGCCAGCACATTTGCATCAGCCGGGGAGCTGTTTTTT
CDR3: CASTFASAGELFF

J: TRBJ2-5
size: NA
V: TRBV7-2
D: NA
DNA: TGTGCCAGCAGCTCAAGGGAGACCCAGTACTTC
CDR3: CASSSRETQYF

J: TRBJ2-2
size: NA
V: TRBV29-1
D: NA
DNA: TGCAGCGTTGAATCCACGGGCCGCACCGGGGAGCTGTTTTTT
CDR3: CSVESTGRTGELFF

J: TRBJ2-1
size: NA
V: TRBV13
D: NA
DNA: TGTGCCAGCAGCTTAACTAATGAGCAGTTCTTC
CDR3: CASSLTNEQFF

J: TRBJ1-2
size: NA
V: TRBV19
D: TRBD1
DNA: TGTGCCAGTAGTATCTCCGGGACAGGGGCCAAAAGAGTCTATGGCTACACCTTC
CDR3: CASSISGTGAKRVYGYTF

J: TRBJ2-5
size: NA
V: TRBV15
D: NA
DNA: TGTGCCACCAGCAGGGCGTTAGAGACCCAGTACTTC
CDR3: CATSRALETQYF

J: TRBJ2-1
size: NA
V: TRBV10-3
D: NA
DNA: TGTACCATCAGTAGGACGCCTAGGGCCCATGAGCAGTTCTTC
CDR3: CTISRTPRAHEQFF

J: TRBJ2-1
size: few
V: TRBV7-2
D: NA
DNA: TGTGCCAGCAGTTATCCCTCGGCAGGGAGCGGCAATGAGCAGTTCTTC
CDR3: CASSYPSAGSGNEQFF

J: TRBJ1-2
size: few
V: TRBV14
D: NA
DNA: TGTGCCAGCAGCCAAGATGAGGGGCTGGGGGGAGTCCGCTATGGCTACACCTTC
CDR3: CASSQDEGLGGVRYGYTF

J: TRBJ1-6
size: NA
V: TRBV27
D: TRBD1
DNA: TGTGCCAGCAGGTCGGACAGGGGGCTTGGTTCACCCCTCCACTTT
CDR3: CASRSDRGLGSPLHF

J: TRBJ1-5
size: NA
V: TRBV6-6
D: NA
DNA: TGTGCCACCCAGTTGGACCGGAGGGGAAGCAATCAGCCCCAGCATTTT
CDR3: CATQLDRRGSNQPQHF

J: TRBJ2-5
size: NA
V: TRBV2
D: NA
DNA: TGTGCCAGCGGGGGCGGGGAGACCCAGTACTTC
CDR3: CASGGGETQYF

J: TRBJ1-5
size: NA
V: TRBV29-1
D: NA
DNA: TGCAGCGTTTGCATGCTCGGGGTGGGCAATCAGCCCCAGCATTTT
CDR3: CSVCMLGVGNQPQHF

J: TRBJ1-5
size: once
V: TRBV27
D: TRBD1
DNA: TGTGCCAGCAGTTTGGGACAGCCTGCAGGGCCCCAGCATTTT
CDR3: CASSLGQPAGPQHF

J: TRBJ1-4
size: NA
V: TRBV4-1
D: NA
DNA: TGCGCCAGCAGCCAACGGGAGGATGAAAAACTGTTTTTT
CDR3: CASSQREDEKLFF

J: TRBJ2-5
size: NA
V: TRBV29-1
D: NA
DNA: TGCAGTTCGGGGACCCAGTACTTC
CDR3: CSSGTQYF

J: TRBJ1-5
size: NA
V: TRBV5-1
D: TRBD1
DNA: TGCGCCAGCAGCTTTGGACAGGGGGATCAGCCCCAGCATTTT
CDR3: CASSFGQGDQPQHF